Each of the 15 T cell receptor beta chains below was sequenced from the same sample in a study of blood T cells in healthy people across ages. Next came a second PCR, run for 7 to 11 cycles, which used a sample-barcoded 5' primer along with a J-beta primer mix. Via MiXCR, TCRdb re-called the 5' RACE reads, giving one row per CDR3 protein. The sample shows 550,000 to 750,000 distinct CDR3 sequences, 21% of them seen only once. Sequencing was carried out using blood. All receptors come from a man aged 70 or older in good health.

The chain combines TRBV27 with TRBJ1-1; D unclear. The CDR3 has 13 residues. Trimming took off 3 bases at V and 5 bases at J, with 10 bases between the two ends. The germline CDR1 and CDR2 sequences are MNHEY and SMNVEV (reference sequence). The DNA of the CDR3 is TGTGCCAGCAGTTTTGATCGGATAACTGAAGCTTTCTTT. This gives the protein CASSFDRITEAFF.

The chain has TRBV21-1 and TRBJ1-1. TRBV21-1 is a documented pseudogene. CDR3 size: 15 residues. The CDR3: CASSPSRSIGTEAFF. The CDR3 region has the DNA TGTGCCAGCAGCCCTAGTCGAAGTATAGGCACTGAAGCTTTCTTT.

This clonotype was recorded once. This sequence joins TRBV20-1 and TRBJ2-7; D might be TRBD2 (6 bases). Germline CDR1 and CDR2: DFQATT and SNEGSKA (reference sequence). V shed 0 bases and J shed 5 bases, with 20 bases lying between them. This CDR3 is built from 16 residues. CDR3 bases: TGCAGTGCTAGAGATCAGGAGGGATCTTTAGAGAACGAGCAGTACTTC. Translation gives CSARDQEGSLENEQYF.

This clonotype was seen repeatedly, ten times or more. The rearrangement uses TRBV7-2 and TRBJ2-3; TRBD1 matches at 12 bases. V trimming: 2 bases; J trimming: 6 bases; junction bases outside the gene matches: 6. This CDR3 contains 16 residues. In germline, CDR1 is SGHTA, CDR2 FQGNSA. The CDR3 coding sequence is TGTGCCAGCAGCTTAAGCGGGACAGGGGGCGCGGATACGCAGTATTTT. Translated: CASSLSGTGGADTQYF. Full variable domain (rest looked up from reference TRBV7-2 and TRBJ2-3): GAGVSQSPSNKVTEKGKDVELRCDPISGHTALYWYRQSLGQGLEFLIYFQGNSAPDKSGLPSDRFSAERTGGSVSTLTIQRTQQEDSAVYLCASSLSGTGGADTQYFGPGTRLTVL.

This clonotype was observed at least ten times. The V and J genes are TRBV6-6 and TRBJ1-2; D not resolved. Trimming shortened V by 2 bases and J by 1 base, and 5 bases separated the two germline ends. Germline loops: CDR1 MNHNY, CDR2 SVGAGI (reference sequence). The CDR3 covers 13 residues. The CDR3 loop is CASSYGINYGYTF. DNA for the CDR3: TGTGCCAGCAGTTACGGGATTAACTATGGCTACACCTTC.

This clonotype was recorded a few times. CDR3 protein: CASSSSRGSYGYTF. The CDR3 DNA reads TGTGCCAGCAGCTCCAGCAGGGGTAGTTATGGCTACACCTTC. V is TRBV28 and J is TRBJ1-2; D might be TRBD1 (6 bases). Germline CDR1 MDHEN, CDR2 SYDVKM. The CDR3 is 14 amino acids. The V end was cut by 6 bases, the J end by 5 bases, with 16 bases between.

This clonotype was seen only a few times. This rearrangement joins TRBV7-9 to TRBJ1-5, with D perhaps matching TRBD1 (5 bases). The V and J ends lost 6 bases and 3 bases respectively, with 15 bases between them. CDR1 SEHNR and CDR2 FQNEAQ come from the germline V gene (reference sequence). The CDR3 has 15 amino acids. Here the CDR3 DNA reads TGTGCCAGCAGTCGAGAAGGAGGGGTCAATCAGCCCCAGCATTTT. Translation gives CASSREGGVNQPQHF.

This clonotype was detected a few times. V and J are TRBV12-5 and TRBJ1-3; D not certain. Trimming left V 0 bases short and J 0 bases short, with 6 bases between. Germline CDR1 and CDR2: LGHNT and FRNRAP. This CDR3 has 15 residues. Here the CDR3 DNA reads TGTGCTAGTGGTTTGGTGGGCTCCTCTGGAAACACCATATATTTT. Its protein product is CASGLVGSSGNTIYF.

In this sample, this clonotype turned up many times. V is TRBV20-1 and J is TRBJ1-4; no firm D call. In germline, CDR1 is DFQATT, CDR2 SNEGSKA (reference sequence). The CDR3 has 17 residues. With 0 bases removed from V and 7 bases from J, the gap between germline ends came to 21 bases. The CDR3 here is CSARDREGGLFSEKLFF. CDR3 sequence (DNA): TGCAGTGCTAGAGATCGTGAAGGCGGTTTGTTTTCTGAAAAACTGTTTTTT.

The genes are TRBV18 and TRBJ2-1, with 7 bases aligning to TRBD2. The CDR3 spans 15 residues. CDR1 is KGHSH, CDR2 LQKENI, per germline. V shed 1 base and J 7 bases; nucleotides not matched to a gene: 7. This chain's CDR3 is CASSPLREKTNEQFF. Here the CDR3 DNA reads TGTGCCAGCTCACCACTGCGGGAGAAGACGAATGAGCAGTTCTTC.

This clonotype has just a few counts. The gene calls are TRBV24-1 and TRBJ2-5; 14 bases map to TRBD2. V lost 4 bases to trimming and J lost 9 bases; unmatched junction nucleotides: 9. The CDR3 is 16 residues long. The germline CDR1 and CDR2 sequences are KGHDR and SFDVKD. This CDR3 is CATSEGTSGRYGAQYF. CDR3 DNA sequence: TGTGCCACCAGTGAAGGGACTAGCGGGAGATACGGGGCCCAGTACTTC.

This clonotype was counted a few times. V usage is TRBV3-1 and J usage is TRBJ2-1, with 11 bases aligning to TRBD2. The V segment lost 4 bases and the J segment 7 bases; nucleotides outside the gene matches: 12. Germline CDR1 reads LGHDT; CDR2 reads YNNKEL (reference sequence). The CDR3 has 17 amino acids. This chain's CDR3 is CASSLGASGRSGNEQFF. In DNA, the CDR3 is TGTGCCAGCAGCCTCGGGGCTAGCGGGAGGTCGGGGAATGAGCAGTTCTTC.

This clonotype was seen only a few times. This chain connects TRBV10-3 to TRBJ2-3, with 16 bases matching TRBD2. Per the germline V gene, CDR1 is ENHRY and CDR2 is SYGVKD. The CDR3 has 17 residues. V dropped 5 bases and J dropped 2; count of bases not matched to a gene: 4. The CDR3 bases are TGTGCCATCAGTTTGGGACTAGCGGGAGGGAACACAGATACGCAGTATTTT. Translating gives CAISLGLAGGNTDTQYF.

This chain connects TRBV2 to TRBJ2-2; D gene ambiguous. This CDR3 region has 15 residues. V was trimmed by 7 bases and J by 4 bases, leaving 16 bases between them. Germline V gene data show CDR1 as SNHLY and CDR2 as FYNNEI. The CDR3 DNA follows: TGTGCCAGCAAGGCTGAAAACTCGGGCACCGGGGAGCTGTTTTTT. Its translation: CASKAENSGTGELFF.

CDR3 residues: CASSQHLQIRGTQYF. CDR3 coding DNA: TGTGCCAGCTCTCAACACTTACAGATACGGGGGACGCAGTATTTT. The rearrangement uses TRBV25-1 and TRBJ2-3, with D tentatively TRBD2 (6 bases). Germline V gene sequence: CDR1 MGHDK, CDR2 SYGVNS. Between the trimmed V and J ends, which lost 8 bases and 9 bases, there was a span of 24 bases. This CDR3 is built from 15 residues.